This T cell receptor beta chain emerged from a study of ipilimumab plus nivolumab after autologous stem cell transplantation. Study overall: A median of about 8 nivolumab and 4 or 5 ipilimumab doses were given. Both relapsed and primary refractory DLBCL were included.

Profiled with immunoSEQ multiplex PCR; TCRdb holds only in-frame clones, not every one. Of 84,000 or so clones listed, 83% are singletons. Starting 14 to 28 days after autologous transplant, ipilimumab 1 mg/kg was given. Germline V gene sequence: CDR1 SGHNT, CDR2 YYREEE (reference sequence). The CDR3 runs to 15 residues. The J segment lost 0 bases and the V segment lost 4 bases, leaving 5 bases of the junction unmatched. The receptor was derived from a male donor with diffuse large B-cell lymphoma. The material was PBMCs, obtained in a trial of ipilimumab plus nivolumab as post-transplant consolidation. The chain is built from TRBV5-4 and TRBJ2-3; 7 nucleotides agree with TRBD1. CDR3: CASSQGGRSTDTQYF. In nucleotides, the CDR3 is TGTGCCAGCAGCCAAGGGGGCAGAAGCACAGATACGCAGTATTTT. The entire variable domain, with the rest obtained from reference TRBV5-4 and TRBJ2-3, is as follows: ETGVTQSPTHLIKTRGQQVTLRCSSQSGHNTVSWYQQALGQGPQFIFQYYREEENGRGNFPPRFSGLQFPNYSSELNVNALELDDSALYLCASSQGGRSTDTQYFGPGTRLTVL.